Sequencing of this TCR beta chain was carried out in a study of blood T cell repertoires in COVID-19. About the study: The samples span acute and convalescent COVID-19 from the United States, Italy and Spain. T cells, B-cell-depleted T cells, or PBMCs provided the cDNA or gDNA that served as material.

Recruits, aged 18 to 89 years, lived in 24 US areas. For recovered donors of Cohort 3, there were two negative PCRs, clearance, or symptom resolution. Libraries were prepared by immunoSEQ multiplex PCR; TCRdb keeps only in-frame clonotypes and omits some of them. This table has more than 250,000 clones, 85% to 90% appearing once. The sequence derives from a woman aged 18-29 years who had recovered from COVID-19. Sequencing was done on a sample of PBMCs or T cells enriched from blood (not recorded which).

The chain's CDR3 is CASSPQPAASPGATNEKLFF. The CDR3 DNA follows: TGTGCCAGCAGCCCCCAACCGGCAGCCAGCCCGGGGGCAACTAATGAAAAACTGTTTTTT. The V gene is TRBV14, the J gene TRBJ1-4; perhaps TRBD1 as D (5 bases). Between the trimmed V and J ends, which lost 4 bases and 0 bases, there was a span of 24 bases. Germline-derived CDR1 and CDR2 are SGHDN and FVKESK. The CDR3 extends over 20 amino acids.